These 10 T cell receptor beta chains were all obtained from the same sample, sequenced in a study of shared clonotypes between healthy human individuals. The assay was immunoSEQ multiplex PCR, and TCRdb's table has in-frame clones only and misses some. This repertoire shows some 800,000 clones, 80% to 95% found once; its top ten account for approximately 25%. Naive CD8 cells, CD45RO-negative and positively selected for CCR7, excluded terminally differentiated effector memory CD45RA+ cells. The sequencing input was naive CD8+ T cells sorted from blood. Source of these receptors: a man aged 25-40 years in good health.

The rearrangement uses TRBV5-4 and TRBJ2-5; perhaps TRBD1 as D (5 bases). This CDR3 has 14 amino acids. Per the germline V gene, CDR1 is SGHNT and CDR2 is YYREEE (reference sequence). V gave up 0 bases and J gave up 1 base, with 7 bases separating them. CDR3 coding DNA: TGTGCCAGCAGCTTGGACAGGTTCCAAGAGACCCAGTACTTC. Translation: CASSLDRFQETQYF.

The chain has TRBV18 and TRBJ1-2; no definite D call. Trimming cost V 5 bases and J 0 bases, with 13 bases left between them. This CDR3 contains 15 residues. Germline CDR1 KGHSH, CDR2 LQKENI. CDR3 in amino acids: CASSVVSPPNYGYTF. The CDR3 DNA is TGTGCCAGCTCAGTCGTATCCCCACCTAACTATGGCTACACCTTC.

This clone was observed once. The chain recombines TRBV10-3 with TRBJ2-7, with TRBD1 as a possible D gene (5 bases). This CDR3 is built from 14 residues. V was cut by 2 bases and J by 5 bases, with 13 bases left in between. Germline V gives CDR1 ENHRY, CDR2 SYGVKD. Here the CDR3 reads CAISEGQRDDEQYF. As DNA, the CDR3 is TGTGCCATCAGTGAGGGACAAAGGGATGACGAGCAGTACTTC.

The gene calls are TRBV25-1 and TRBJ2-7; 7 bases line up with TRBD2. After removal of 5 bases from V and 2 bases from J, the junction contained 12 bases not matched to a gene. The CDR3 totals 16 residues. Germline assignment: CDR1 MGHDK and CDR2 SYGVNS. Here the CDR3 reads CASSPVGGGQPYEQYF. CDR3 bases: TGTGCCAGCAGTCCGGTCGGGGGAGGGCAACCCTACGAGCAGTACTTC.

The chain couples TRBV6-1 to TRBJ1-2; TRBD1 might be the D (5 bases). Germline CDR1 reads MNHNS; CDR2 reads SASEGT. This CDR3 contains 13 residues. Trimming removed 6 bases from V and 8 bases from J, with 16 bases in between. The CDR3 sequence is CASSPSGTKGYTF. The CDR3 bases are TGTGCCAGCAGCCCATCAGGGACGAAGGGCTACACCTTC.

This clone was observed a handful of times. This chain uses TRBV30 with TRBJ2-7, with D perhaps TRBD2 (6 bases). Per the germline V gene, CDR1 is GTSNPN and CDR2 is SVGIG (reference sequence). CDR3 size: 14 residues. Between the trimmed V and J ends, which lost 3 bases and 2 bases, there was a span of 14 bases. CDR3 region: CAWRGGLRPYEQYF. The CDR3 DNA reads TGTGCCTGGAGGGGGGGACTCCGGCCCTACGAGCAGTACTTC.

This rearrangement joins TRBV5-6 to TRBJ1-2, with 8 bases lining up with TRBD1. Germline assignment: CDR1 SGHDT and CDR2 YYEEEE. V was clipped by 0 bases and J by 6 bases; unmatched bases: 7. This CDR3 has 15 residues. CDR3 amino acids: CASSLEAGGMNGYTF. CDR3 DNA: TGTGCCAGCAGCTTGGAGGCAGGGGGCATGAATGGCTACACCTTC.

V is TRBV7-9 and J is TRBJ2-4; possibly TRBD1 or TRBD2 for D (6 bases each). The CDR3 is made up of 14 amino acids. Germline V CDR1 and CDR2: SEHNR, FQNEAQ (reference sequence). V shed 8 bases and J shed 2 bases, with 13 bases lying between them. The CDR3 nucleotides are TGTGCCAGCCGCAGGGGAGGAACCAAAAACATTCAGTACTTC. Translated, it gives CASRRGGTKNIQYF.

This clone came up a few times. V is TRBV5-6 and J is TRBJ2-2; D is unclear. V dropped 0 bases and J dropped 4 bases, with 10 bases sitting between them. Germline lookup yields CDR1 SGHDT and CDR2 YYEEEE. The CDR3 is made up of 15 amino acids. The CDR3 reads CASSLGTAVTGELFF. DNA for the CDR3: TGTGCCAGCAGCTTGGGCACGGCTGTCACCGGGGAGCTGTTTTTT.

V and J are TRBV13 and TRBJ2-1; unclear D gene. V lost 5 bases and J lost 1, with 18 bases in between. This CDR3 contains 17 residues. Germline loops: CDR1 PRHDT, CDR2 FYEKMQ (reference sequence). The CDR3 loop reads CASSVMMKSRSYNEQFF. CDR3 nucleotide sequence: TGTGCCAGCAGCGTCATGATGAAGTCCCGTTCCTACAATGAGCAGTTCTTC.